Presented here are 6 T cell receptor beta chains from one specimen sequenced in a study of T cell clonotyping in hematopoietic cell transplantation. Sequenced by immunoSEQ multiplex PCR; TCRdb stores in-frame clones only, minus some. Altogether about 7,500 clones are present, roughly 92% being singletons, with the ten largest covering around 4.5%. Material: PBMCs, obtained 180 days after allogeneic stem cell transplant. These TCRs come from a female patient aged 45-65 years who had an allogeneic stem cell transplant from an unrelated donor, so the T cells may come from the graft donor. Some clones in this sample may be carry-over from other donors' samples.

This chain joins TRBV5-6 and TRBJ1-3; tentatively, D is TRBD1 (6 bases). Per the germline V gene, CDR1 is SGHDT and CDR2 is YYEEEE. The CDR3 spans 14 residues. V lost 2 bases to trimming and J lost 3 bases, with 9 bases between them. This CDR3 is CASSFSGVGNTIYF. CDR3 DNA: TGTGCCAGCAGCTTCTCAGGGGTTGGAAACACCATATATTTT.

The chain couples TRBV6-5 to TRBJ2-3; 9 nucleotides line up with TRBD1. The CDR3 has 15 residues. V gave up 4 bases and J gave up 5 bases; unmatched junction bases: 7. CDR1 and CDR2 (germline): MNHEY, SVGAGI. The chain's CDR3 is CASSLGQGGGDTQYF. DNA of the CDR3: TGTGCCAGCAGTTTGGGACAGGGCGGTGGAGATACGCAGTATTTT.

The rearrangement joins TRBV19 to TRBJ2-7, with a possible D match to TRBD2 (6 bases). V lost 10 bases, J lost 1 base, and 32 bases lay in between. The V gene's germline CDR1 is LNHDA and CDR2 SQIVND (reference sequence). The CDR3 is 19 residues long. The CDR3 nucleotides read TGTGCCACCAAGCGGGTAGGACCCTCGGCCTCTGAGGGGTCCTACGAGCAGTACGTC. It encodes CATKRVGPSASEGSYEQYV.

The CDR3 DNA reads TGCAGCGTTGCGACTAGCGGGCTCGGGGAGCTGTTTTTT. It is translated as CSVATSGLGELFF. The chain has TRBV29-1 and TRBJ2-2, with 10 nucleotides matching TRBD2. Germline V lookup: CDR1 SQVTM, CDR2 ANQGSEA. CDR3 size: 13 residues. J lost 7 bases, V lost 4 bases, and 3 bases had no gene match.

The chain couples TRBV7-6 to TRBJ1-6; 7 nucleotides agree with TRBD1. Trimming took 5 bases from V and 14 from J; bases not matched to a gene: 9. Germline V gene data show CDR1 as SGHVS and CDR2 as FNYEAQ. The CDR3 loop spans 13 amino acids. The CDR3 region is CASSPQDRASLHF. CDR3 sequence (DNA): TGTGCCAGCAGCCCGCAAGACAGGGCGTCCCTCCACTTT.

CDR3 residues: CASSHDHSGNTIYF. The CDR3 coding sequence is TGTGCCAGCAGCCACGACCACTCTGGAAACACCATATATTTT. The chain uses TRBV14 and TRBJ1-3; D ambiguous. Germline assignment: CDR1 SGHDN and CDR2 FVKESK. The V gene lost 3 bases and the J gene lost 0 bases, with 6 bases spanning the gap. CDR3 length: 14 residues. Full variable domain (missing parts from reference TRBV14 and TRBJ1-3): EAGVTQFPSHSVIEKGQTVTLRCDPISGHDNLYWYRRVMGKEIKFLLHFVKESKQDESGMPNNRFLAERTGGTYSTLKVQPAELEDSGVYFCASSHDHSGNTIYFGEGSWLTVV.